Here is one TCR beta chain with its context. The entry originates in a study of chemoradiotherapy in HPV16-positive cancers. Study summary: Candidate HPV-specific clones and shared TCR motifs came from a couple of HPV16-positive patients.

There are 15 residues in the CDR3. Per the germline V gene, CDR1 is MNHEY and CDR2 is SVGAGI. V dropped 5 bases and J dropped 0 bases, with 12 bases sitting between them. Sequenced by immunoSEQ multiplex PCR; TCRdb stores in-frame clones only, minus some. The sample lists tens of thousands of clones, roughly 80% occurring once. The TCR comes from a human donor with HPV-associated anogenital cancer. This sequence joins TRBV6-5 and TRBJ2-3, with TRBD1 as a possible D gene (5 bases). The sample in question was blood, obtained from a patient who underwent chemoradiotherapy. CDR3 nucleotides: TGTGCCAGCAGTCACAGGACCCCTAGCACAGATACGCAGTATTTT. Its translation is CASSHRTPSTDTQYF.